These 15 T cell receptor beta chains originate from one sample sequenced in a study of T cell responses to AZD1222 COVID-19 vaccine. The data were produced by immunoSEQ multiplex PCR, yet TCRdb's version contains in-frame clones alone and is incomplete. The sample shows roughly 180,000 clones, approximately 90% of them seen only once. This specimen consisted of peripheral blood, obtained 28 days after the second AZD1222 dose. The source of these receptors is an adult who received the AZD1222 COVID-19 vaccine.

The chain carries TRBV4-2 and TRBJ2-2, with 11 bases lining up with TRBD2. The CDR3 contains 18 residues. After removal of 3 bases from V and 0 bases from J, the junction contained 6 bases not matched to a gene. Germline-derived CDR1 and CDR2 are LGHNA and YNFKEQ. The CDR3, as DNA: TGTGCCAGCAGCCAGCTGACGGGACTAGCGGCGAACACCGGGGAGCTGTTTTTT. It specifies CASSQLTGLAANTGELFF.

V usage is TRBV2 and J usage is TRBJ1-4; unclear D gene. This CDR3 has 15 residues. V lost 10 bases and J lost 6, with 21 bases in between. Germline V gives CDR1 SNHLY, CDR2 FYNNEI. CDR3 bases: TGTGCCATTTGGGCCCCAGTGCCCTCCGATGAAAAACTGTTTTTT. Amino acids: CAIWAPVPSDEKLFF.

The genes are TRBV11-3 and TRBJ2-3; TRBD2 might be the D (8 bases). The CDR3 consists of 16 residues. Trimming left V 3 bases short and J 4 bases short, with 17 bases between. In germline, CDR1 is SGHNT, CDR2 YENEEA. The DNA of the CDR3 is TGTGCCAGCAGCTTCGAGGGGGCGGGAGGTGCAGATACGCAGTATTTT. It codes for CASSFEGAGGADTQYF.

This clone was detected only a few times. V gene TRBV27 combines with J gene TRBJ2-7, with 10 bases aligning to TRBD1. V was pared by 1 base and J by 5 bases, with 8 bases of the junction left unmatched. This CDR3 has 16 residues. CDR1 MNHEY and CDR2 SMNVEV come from the germline V gene (reference sequence). The CDR3 is CASSLYRQGAPNEQYF. For the CDR3, the DNA is TGTGCCAGCAGTTTATACCGACAGGGGGCGCCTAACGAGCAGTACTTC.

A single count supports this clone. V is TRBV4-1 and J is TRBJ2-2; TRBD2 is a possible D gene (6 bases). V lost 3 bases, J lost 8 bases, and 16 bases lay in between. The CDR3 runs to 15 residues. Germline CDR1 MGHRA, CDR2 YSYEKL. The CDR3, as DNA: TGCGCCAGCAGCCAGACTAAGCCTCGGGGGGGGGAGCTGTTTTTT. Protein product: CASSQTKPRGGELFF.

The gene calls are TRBV29-1 and TRBJ1-1, with 8 bases that match TRBD1. V trimming: 8 bases; J trimming: 6 bases; junction bases outside the gene matches: 8. The CDR3 has 12 residues. Per the germline V gene, CDR1 is SQVTM and CDR2 is ANQGSEA. CDR3 in amino acids: CSHIGQGAEAFF. In DNA, the CDR3 is TGCAGCCACATTGGACAGGGAGCTGAAGCTTTCTTT.

This clone turned up a few times. This sequence joins TRBV27 and TRBJ1-1; TRBD1 agrees at 7 bases. The junction had 11 bases not matched to a gene; V was cut back by 4 bases and J by 9 bases. This CDR3 is 14 amino acids long. CDR1 is MNHEY and CDR2 is SMNVEV in the germline V gene (reference sequence). CDR3 DNA: TGTGCCAGCAGTTATGACAGGGTAGGAATCAAAGCTTTCTTT. Protein sequence: CASSYDRVGIKAFF.

The chain links TRBV11-3 to TRBJ2-5; maybe TRBD1 (5 bases). The germline V and J ends were trimmed by 1 base and 0 bases, with 12 bases remaining between them. Germline CDR1 is SGHNT and CDR2 is YENEEA. The CDR3 has 16 amino acids. The CDR3 loop is CASSLVWGTYQETQYF. CDR3 nucleotides: TGTGCCAGCAGCTTAGTCTGGGGCACGTACCAAGAGACCCAGTACTTC. Full variable domain (missing parts from reference TRBV11-3 and TRBJ2-5): EAGVVQSPRYKIIEKKQPVAFWCNPISGHNTLYWYLQNLGQGPELLIRYENEEAVDDSQLPKDRFSAERLKGVDSTLKIQPAELGDSAVYLCASSLVWGTYQETQYFGPGTRLLVL.

In its sample, this clone was seen once. The genes are TRBV19 and TRBJ1-4; D might be TRBD1 (5 bases). The CDR3 is made up of 14 amino acids. Trimming took 6 bases from V and 0 from J, leaving 8 bases between them. Germline loops: CDR1 LNHDA, CDR2 SQIVND (reference sequence). As DNA, the CDR3 is TGTGCCAGTAGATCGACAGCAACTAATGAAAAACTGTTTTTT. Translating gives CASRSTATNEKLFF.

CDR3 sequence (DNA): TGTGCCAGCACCCCCGCGGGGAGGCCCTACAATGAGCAGTTCTTC. It translates to CASTPAGRPYNEQFF. V usage is TRBV13 and J usage is TRBJ2-1; D might be TRBD2 (6 bases). The CDR3 runs 15 residues. From germline, CDR1 is PRHDT and CDR2 FYEKMQ (reference sequence). V was trimmed by 7 bases and J by 2 bases, leaving 15 bases between them.

Written as DNA, the CDR3 is TGCGCCAGCAGCCCCGGGACTAGACTGGCAGATACGCAGTATTTT. Translation: CASSPGTRLADTQYF. The V call is TRBV5-1, the J call TRBJ2-3, with 8 bases aligning to TRBD2. Trimming at V came to 4 bases and at J to 4 bases, leaving 8 bases not matched to a gene. Germline assignment: CDR1 SGHRS and CDR2 YFSETQ. There are 15 residues in the CDR3.

The CDR3, as DNA: TGTGCCAGCAGTGATGCCCCCGAGGGACGTCAGCCCCAGCATTTT. Its protein is CASSDAPEGRQPQHF. The chain uses TRBV6-1 and TRBJ1-5; possible D gene TRBD1, 5 bases. CDR3 size: 15 residues. CDR1 is MNHNS, CDR2 SASEGT, per germline. V was shortened by 3 bases and J by 6 bases, with 15 bases between the two germline ends.

The chain recombines TRBV6-1 with TRBJ2-7, with TRBD2 identical over 11 bases. J gave up 2 bases and V 10 bases, and 4 bases lay outside the gene matches. The CDR3 is made up of 13 amino acids. Per the germline V gene, CDR1 is MNHNS and CDR2 is SASEGT. CDR3 nucleotide sequence: TGTGCCATCACTAGCGGGAGACCCTACGAGCAGTACTTC. It codes for CAITSGRPYEQYF.

This sequence joins TRBV5-8 and TRBJ1-6, with 7 positions matching TRBD1. The CDR3 contains 17 residues. In germline, CDR1 is SGHTS, CDR2 YDEGEE. V was clipped by 4 bases and J by 1 base; unmatched bases: 8. The CDR3 DNA reads as TGTGCCAGCAGCCAACGACAGGGAGTATCCTATAATTCACCCCTCCACTTT. Residues: CASSQRQGVSYNSPLHF.

V is TRBV19 and J is TRBJ2-1; D remains ambiguous. This CDR3 has 12 residues. Germline-derived CDR1 and CDR2 are LNHDA and SQIVND (reference sequence). V lost 5 bases, J lost 5 bases, and 7 bases lay in between. CDR3 sequence: CASSRLDNEQFF. The CDR3 coding sequence is TGTGCCAGTAGTCGCCTGGACAATGAGCAGTTCTTC.